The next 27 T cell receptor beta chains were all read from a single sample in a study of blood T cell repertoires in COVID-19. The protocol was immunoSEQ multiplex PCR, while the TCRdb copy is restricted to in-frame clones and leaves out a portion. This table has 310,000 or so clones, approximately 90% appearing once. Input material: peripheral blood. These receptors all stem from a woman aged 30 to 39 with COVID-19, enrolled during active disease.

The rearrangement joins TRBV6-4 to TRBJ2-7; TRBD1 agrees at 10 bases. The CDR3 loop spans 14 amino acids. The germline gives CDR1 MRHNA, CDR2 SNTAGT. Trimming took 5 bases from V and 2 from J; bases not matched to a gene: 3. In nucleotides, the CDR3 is TGTGCCAGCAGTCGGGACAGGGGCGCCTACGAGCAGTACTTC. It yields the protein CASSRDRGAYEQYF.

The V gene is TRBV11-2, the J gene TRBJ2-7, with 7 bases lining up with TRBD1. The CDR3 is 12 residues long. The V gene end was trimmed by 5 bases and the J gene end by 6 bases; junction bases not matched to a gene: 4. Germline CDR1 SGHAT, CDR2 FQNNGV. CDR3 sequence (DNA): TGTGCCAGCAGCCCACAGGGGACCGAGCAGTACTTC. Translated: CASSPQGTEQYF.

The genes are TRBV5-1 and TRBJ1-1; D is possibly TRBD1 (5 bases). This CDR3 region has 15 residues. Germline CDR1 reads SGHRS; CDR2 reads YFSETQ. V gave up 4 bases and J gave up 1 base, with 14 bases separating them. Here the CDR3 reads CASSRSTGQNTEAFF. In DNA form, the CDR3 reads TGCGCCAGCAGCCGGTCGACCGGACAGAACACTGAAGCTTTCTTT. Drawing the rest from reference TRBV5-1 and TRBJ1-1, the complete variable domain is KAGVTQTPRYLIKTRGQQVTLSCSPISGHRSVSWYQQTPGQGLQFLFEYFSETQRNKGNFPGRFSGRQFSNSRSEMNVSTLELGDSALYLCASSRSTGQNTEAFFGQGTRLTVV.

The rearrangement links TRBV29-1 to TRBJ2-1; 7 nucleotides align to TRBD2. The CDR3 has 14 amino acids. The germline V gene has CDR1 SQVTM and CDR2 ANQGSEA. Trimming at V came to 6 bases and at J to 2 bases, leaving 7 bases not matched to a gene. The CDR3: CSVQAGPTYNEQFF. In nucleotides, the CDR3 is TGCAGCGTCCAAGCGGGACCGACCTACAATGAGCAGTTCTTC.

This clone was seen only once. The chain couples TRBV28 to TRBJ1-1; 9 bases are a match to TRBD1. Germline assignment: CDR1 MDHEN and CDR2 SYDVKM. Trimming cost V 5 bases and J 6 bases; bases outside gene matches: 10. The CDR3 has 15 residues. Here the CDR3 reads CASSQADRGIPEAFF. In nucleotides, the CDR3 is TGTGCCAGCAGTCAAGCCGACAGGGGGATACCTGAAGCTTTCTTT.

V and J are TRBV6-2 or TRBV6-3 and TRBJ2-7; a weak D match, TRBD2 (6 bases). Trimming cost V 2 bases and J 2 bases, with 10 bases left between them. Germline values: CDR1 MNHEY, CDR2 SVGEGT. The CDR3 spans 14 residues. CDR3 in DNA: TGTGCCAGCAGTTACGGGACGGGAGCCTACGAGCAGTACTTC. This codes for CASSYGTGAYEQYF.

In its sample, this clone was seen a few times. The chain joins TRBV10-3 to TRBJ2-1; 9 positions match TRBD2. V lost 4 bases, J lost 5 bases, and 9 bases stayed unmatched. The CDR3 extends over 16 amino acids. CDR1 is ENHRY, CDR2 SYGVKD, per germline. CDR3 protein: CAISAAFSGGDNEQFF. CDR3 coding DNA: TGTGCCATCAGTGCAGCTTTTAGCGGGGGAGACAATGAGCAGTTCTTC.

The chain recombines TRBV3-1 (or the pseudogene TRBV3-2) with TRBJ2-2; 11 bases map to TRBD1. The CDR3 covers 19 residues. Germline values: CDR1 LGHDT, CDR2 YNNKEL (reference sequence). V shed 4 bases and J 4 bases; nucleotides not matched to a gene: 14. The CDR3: CASSLWTGGDKRSTGELFF. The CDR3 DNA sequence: TGTGCCAGCAGCCTCTGGACAGGGGGCGATAAGAGGTCCACCGGGGAGCTGTTTTTT.

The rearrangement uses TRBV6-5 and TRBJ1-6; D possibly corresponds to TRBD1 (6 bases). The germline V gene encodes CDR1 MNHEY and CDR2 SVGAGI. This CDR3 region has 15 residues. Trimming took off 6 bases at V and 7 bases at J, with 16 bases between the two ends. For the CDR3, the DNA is TGTGCCAGCAGGCCCGCAGGACAGAGGAATTCACCCCTCCACTTT. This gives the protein CASRPAGQRNSPLHF.

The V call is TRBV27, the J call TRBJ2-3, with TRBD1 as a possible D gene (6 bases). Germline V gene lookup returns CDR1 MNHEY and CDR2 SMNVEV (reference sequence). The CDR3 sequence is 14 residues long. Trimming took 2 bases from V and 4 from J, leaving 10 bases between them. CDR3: CASSLEGESDTQYF. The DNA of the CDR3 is TGTGCCAGCAGTTTAGAGGGGGAATCAGATACGCAGTATTTT.

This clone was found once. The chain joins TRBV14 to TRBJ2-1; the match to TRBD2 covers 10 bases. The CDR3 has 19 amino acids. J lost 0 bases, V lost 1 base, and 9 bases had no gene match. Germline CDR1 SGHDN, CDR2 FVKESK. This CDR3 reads CASSQVISGRASSYNEQFF. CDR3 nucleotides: TGTGCCAGCAGCCAAGTAATCAGCGGGAGGGCCTCCTCCTACAATGAGCAGTTCTTC.

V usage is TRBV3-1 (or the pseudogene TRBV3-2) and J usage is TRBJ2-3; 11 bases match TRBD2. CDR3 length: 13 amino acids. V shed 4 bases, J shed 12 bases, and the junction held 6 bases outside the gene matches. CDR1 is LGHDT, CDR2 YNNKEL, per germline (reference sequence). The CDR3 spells CASSPPGTSGQYF. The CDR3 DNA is TGTGCCAGCAGCCCACCCGGGACTAGCGGACAGTATTTT.

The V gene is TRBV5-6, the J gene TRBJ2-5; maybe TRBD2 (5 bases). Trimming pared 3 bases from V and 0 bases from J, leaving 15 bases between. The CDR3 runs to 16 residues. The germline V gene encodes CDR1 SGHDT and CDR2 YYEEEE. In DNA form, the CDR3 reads TGTGCCAGCAGCTCGATCGATAGAGGGTACCAAGAGACCCAGTACTTC. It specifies CASSSIDRGYQETQYF.

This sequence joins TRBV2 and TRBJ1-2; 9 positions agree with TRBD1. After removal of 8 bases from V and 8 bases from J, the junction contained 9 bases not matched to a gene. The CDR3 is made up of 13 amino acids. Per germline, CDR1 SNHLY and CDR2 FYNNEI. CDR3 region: CASARDRVEGYTF. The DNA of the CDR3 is TGTGCCAGCGCCCGGGACAGGGTCGAAGGCTACACCTTC.

The CDR3 DNA sequence: TGTGCCAGCCTAGACCTGGGAGAGACCCAGTACTTC. Translating it yields CASLDLGETQYF. This chain uses TRBV28 with TRBJ2-5; the D is unclear. Germline V CDR1 and CDR2: MDHEN, SYDVKM. Deletions cut 8 bases from V and 4 bases from J, with 11 bases between. The CDR3 loop spans 12 amino acids.

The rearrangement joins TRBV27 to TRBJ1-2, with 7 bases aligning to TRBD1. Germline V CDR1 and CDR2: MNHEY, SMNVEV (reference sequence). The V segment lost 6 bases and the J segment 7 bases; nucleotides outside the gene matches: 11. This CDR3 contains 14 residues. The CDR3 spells CASSLTEGAAGYTF. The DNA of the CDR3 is TGTGCCAGCAGCTTGACTGAGGGGGCTGCTGGCTACACCTTC.

CDR3 sequence: CASSFPQAGGDYGYTF. CDR3 nucleotides: TGTGCCAGCAGTTTCCCCCAGGCAGGGGGCGACTATGGCTACACCTTC. The genes are TRBV28 and TRBJ1-2; TRBD1 aligns across 8 bases. CDR1 MDHEN and CDR2 SYDVKM come from the germline V gene. The CDR3 sequence is 16 residues long. The V segment lost 3 bases and the J segment 3 bases; nucleotides outside the gene matches: 9.

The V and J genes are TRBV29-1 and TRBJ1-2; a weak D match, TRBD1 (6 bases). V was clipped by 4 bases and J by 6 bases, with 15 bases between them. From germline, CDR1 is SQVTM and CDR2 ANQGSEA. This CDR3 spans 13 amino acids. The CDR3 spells CSVVIQGADGYTF. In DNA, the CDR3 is TGCAGCGTTGTAATACAGGGCGCCGATGGCTACACCTTC. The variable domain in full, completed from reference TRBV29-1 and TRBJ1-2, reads SAVISQKPSRDICQRGTSLTIQCQVDSQVTMMFWYRQQPGQSLTLIATANQGSEATYESGFVIDKFPISRPNLTFSTLTVSNMSPEDSSIYLCSVVIQGADGYTFGSGTRLTVV.

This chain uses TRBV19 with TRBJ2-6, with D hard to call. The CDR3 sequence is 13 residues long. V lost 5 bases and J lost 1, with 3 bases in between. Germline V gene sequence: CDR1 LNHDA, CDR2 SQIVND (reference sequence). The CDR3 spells CASSPSGANVLTF. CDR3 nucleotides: TGTGCCAGTAGTCCGTCTGGGGCCAACGTCCTGACTTTC.

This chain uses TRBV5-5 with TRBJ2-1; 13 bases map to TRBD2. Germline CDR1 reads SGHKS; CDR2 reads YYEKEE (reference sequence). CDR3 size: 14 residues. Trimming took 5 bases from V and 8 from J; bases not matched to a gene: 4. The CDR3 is CASSRGLAGDEQFF. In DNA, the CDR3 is TGTGCCAGCAGTCGAGGACTAGCGGGGGATGAGCAGTTCTTC.

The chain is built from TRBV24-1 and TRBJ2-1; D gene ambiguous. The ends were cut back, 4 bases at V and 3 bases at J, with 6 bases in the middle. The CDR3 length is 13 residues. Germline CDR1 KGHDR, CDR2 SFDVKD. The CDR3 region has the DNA TGTGCCACCAGTGAGCGGCACTACAATGAGCAGTTCTTC. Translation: CATSERHYNEQFF.

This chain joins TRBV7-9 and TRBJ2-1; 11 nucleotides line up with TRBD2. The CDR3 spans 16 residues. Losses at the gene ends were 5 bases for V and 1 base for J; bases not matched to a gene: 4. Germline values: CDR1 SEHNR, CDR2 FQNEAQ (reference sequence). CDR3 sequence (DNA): TGTGCCAGCAGCCTTAGCGGGAGGGCGTCCTACAATGAGCAGTTCTTC. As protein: CASSLSGRASYNEQFF.

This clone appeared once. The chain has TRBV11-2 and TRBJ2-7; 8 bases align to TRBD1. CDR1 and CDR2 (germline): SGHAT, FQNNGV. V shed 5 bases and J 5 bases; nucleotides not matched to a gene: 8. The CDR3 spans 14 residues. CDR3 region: CASSRTHRGDEQYF. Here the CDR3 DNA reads TGTGCCAGCAGCCGAACCCACAGGGGGGACGAGCAGTACTTC.

CDR3 protein: CASSPQDRSQGYTF. Here the CDR3 DNA reads TGTGCCAGCTCACCCCAGGACAGGAGCCAAGGCTACACCTTC. This sequence joins TRBV18 and TRBJ1-2; 7 bases match TRBD1. CDR1 and CDR2 from the germline V gene are KGHSH and LQKENI. The CDR3 runs to 14 residues. V shed 3 bases and J 8 bases; nucleotides not matched to a gene: 9.

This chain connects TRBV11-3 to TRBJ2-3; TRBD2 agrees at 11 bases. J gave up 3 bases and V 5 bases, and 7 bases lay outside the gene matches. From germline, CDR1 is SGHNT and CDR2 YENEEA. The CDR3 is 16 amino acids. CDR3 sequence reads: CASSRLAGGGTDTQYF. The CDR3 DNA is TGTGCCAGCAGCCGTCTAGCGGGAGGAGGAACAGATACGCAGTATTTT.

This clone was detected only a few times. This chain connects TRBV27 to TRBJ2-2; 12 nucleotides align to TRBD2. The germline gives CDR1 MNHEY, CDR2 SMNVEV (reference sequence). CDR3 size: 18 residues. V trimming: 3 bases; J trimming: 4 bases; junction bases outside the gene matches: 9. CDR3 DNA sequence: TGTGCCAGCAGTTTGGTATCCCCTAGCGGGAGGGTCACCGGGGAGCTGTTTTTT. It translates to CASSLVSPSGRVTGELFF.

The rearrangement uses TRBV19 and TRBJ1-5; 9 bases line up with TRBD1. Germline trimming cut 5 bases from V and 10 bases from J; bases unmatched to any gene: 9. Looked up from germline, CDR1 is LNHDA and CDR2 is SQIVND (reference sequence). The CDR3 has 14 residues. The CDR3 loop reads CASSLITGGNPQHF. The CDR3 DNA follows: TGTGCCAGTAGTCTCATCACAGGGGGCAATCCCCAGCATTTT.